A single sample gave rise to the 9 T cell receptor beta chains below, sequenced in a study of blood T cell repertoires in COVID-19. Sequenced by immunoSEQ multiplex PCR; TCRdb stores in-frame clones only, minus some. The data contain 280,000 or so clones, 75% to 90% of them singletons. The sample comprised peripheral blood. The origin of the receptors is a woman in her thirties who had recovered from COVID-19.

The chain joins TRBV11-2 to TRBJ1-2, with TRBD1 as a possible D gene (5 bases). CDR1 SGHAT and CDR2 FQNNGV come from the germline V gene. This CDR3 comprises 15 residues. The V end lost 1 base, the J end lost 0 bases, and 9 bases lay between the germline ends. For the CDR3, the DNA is TGTGCCAGCAGCTTAGTGCCGGGGGCTAACTATGGCTACACCTTC. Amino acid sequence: CASSLVPGANYGYTF.

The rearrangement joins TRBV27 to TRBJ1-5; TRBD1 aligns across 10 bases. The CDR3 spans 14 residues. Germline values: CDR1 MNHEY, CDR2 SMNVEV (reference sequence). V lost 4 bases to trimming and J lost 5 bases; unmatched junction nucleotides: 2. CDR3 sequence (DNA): TGTGCCAGCAGTTGGACAGGGGGATATCAGCCCCAGCATTTT. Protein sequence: CASSWTGGYQPQHF.

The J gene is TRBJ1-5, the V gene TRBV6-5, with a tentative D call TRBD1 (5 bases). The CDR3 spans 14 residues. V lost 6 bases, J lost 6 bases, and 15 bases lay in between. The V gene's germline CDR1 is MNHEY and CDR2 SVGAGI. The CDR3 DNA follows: TGTGCCAGCAGAATAACAGGTTCTGGTCAGCCCCAGCATTTT. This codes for CASRITGSGQPQHF.

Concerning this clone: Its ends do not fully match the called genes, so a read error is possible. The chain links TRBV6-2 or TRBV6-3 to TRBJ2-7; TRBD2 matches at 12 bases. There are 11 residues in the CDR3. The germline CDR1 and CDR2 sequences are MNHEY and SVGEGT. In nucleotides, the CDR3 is TGTGCCAGCAGTAGCGGACTAGCGGGAAACTTC. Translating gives CASSSGLAGNF.

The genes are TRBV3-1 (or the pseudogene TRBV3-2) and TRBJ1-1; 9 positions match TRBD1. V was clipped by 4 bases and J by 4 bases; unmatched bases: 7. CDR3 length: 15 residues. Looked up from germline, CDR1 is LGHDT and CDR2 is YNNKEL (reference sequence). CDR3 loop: CASSLVGQGGTEAFF. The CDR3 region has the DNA TGTGCCAGCAGCCTTGTGGGACAGGGTGGCACTGAAGCTTTCTTT.

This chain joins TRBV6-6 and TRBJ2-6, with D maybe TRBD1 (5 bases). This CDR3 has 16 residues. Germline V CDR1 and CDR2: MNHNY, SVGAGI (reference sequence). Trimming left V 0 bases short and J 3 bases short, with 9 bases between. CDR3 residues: CASSYSKGVGANVLTF. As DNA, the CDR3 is TGTGCCAGCAGTTACTCGAAAGGGGTTGGGGCCAACGTCCTGACTTTC.

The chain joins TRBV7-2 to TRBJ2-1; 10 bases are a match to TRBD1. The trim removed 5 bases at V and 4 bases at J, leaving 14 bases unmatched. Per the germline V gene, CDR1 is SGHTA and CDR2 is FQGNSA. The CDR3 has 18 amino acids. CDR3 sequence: CASSRGTGAPSGYNEQFF. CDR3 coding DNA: TGTGCCAGCAGCCGGGGGACAGGGGCCCCTAGCGGGTACAATGAGCAGTTCTTC.

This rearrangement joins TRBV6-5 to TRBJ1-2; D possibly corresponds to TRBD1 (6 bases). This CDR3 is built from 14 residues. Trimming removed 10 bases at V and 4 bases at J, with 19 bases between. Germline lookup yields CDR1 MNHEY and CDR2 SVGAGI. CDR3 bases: TGTGCCACCGCCATTCAGGGGCGCGGCTATGGCTACACCTTC. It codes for CATAIQGRGYGYTF.

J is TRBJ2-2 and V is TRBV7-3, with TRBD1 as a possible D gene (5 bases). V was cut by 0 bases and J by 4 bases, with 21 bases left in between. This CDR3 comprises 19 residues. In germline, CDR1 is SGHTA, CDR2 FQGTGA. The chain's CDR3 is CASSLTTKKGVGATGELFF. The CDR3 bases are TGTGCCAGCAGCTTAACGACGAAAAAAGGGGTTGGGGCCACCGGGGAGCTGTTTTTT. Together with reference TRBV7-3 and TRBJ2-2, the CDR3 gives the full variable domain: GAGVSQTPSNKVTEKGKYVELRCDPISGHTALYWYRQSLGQGPEFLIYFQGTGAADDSGLPNDRFFAVRPEGSVSTLKIQRTERGDSAVYLCASSLTTKKGVGATGELFFGEGSRLTVL.